This T cell receptor beta chain emerged from a study of T cells in localized non-small cell lung cancer. Broader study findings: It remains possible that heterogeneity exists, since only one tumor region was sequenced. Paired adjacent lung recovered a median approximately 57 of the top 100 tumor clones.

Details on this clone: The antigen is unknown.

This CDR3 contains 14 residues. V was trimmed by 2 bases and J by 11 bases, leaving 18 bases between them. Germline CDR1 is SGHTA and CDR2 is FQGTGA. Some clones are missing from TCRdb's copy, which holds only in-frame ones; the method was immunoSEQ multiplex PCR. The sample gives about 54,000 clones, over 75% of which show up once; about 20% is in the top ten. The source is a female donor at least 60 years old with stage II squamous cell lung carcinoma. Sequenced material: peripheral blood, taken before any cancer treatment. The rearrangement joins TRBV7-3 to TRBJ1-1, with D possibly TRBD1 on 5 matching bases. The CDR3 nucleotides read TGTGCCAGCAGCTTATATCCGGGCCAGGGACCGGCTTTCTTT. This codes for CASSLYPGQGPAFF.